This T cell receptor beta chain is drawn from a study of T cells in Graves' hyperthyroidism and ophthalmopathy. Turning to the study itself: Specimen type is peripheral blood, collected at initial diagnosis prior to any treatment. Study-level points and caveats: The model foresaw ophthalmopathy a median about 6.1 months prior to onset.

This clonotype was observed many times. What it binds is unknown. CDR1 SGHAT and CDR2 FQDESV come from the germline V gene (reference sequence). The CDR3 contains 16 residues. V lost 5 bases, J lost 0 bases, and 14 bases lay in between. Preceding any ophthalmopathy symptoms, the blood sample dates from first hyperthyroidism diagnosis. The CDR3 regions of TCR beta were amplified from RNA transcripts. During a first-round RT-PCR of the TCR CDR3, the HTBI primer set was used. MiXCR, run by TCRdb on the multiplex PCR reads, gives a single entry per CDR3 protein. Of 250,000 to 300,000 distinct CDR3 sequences listed, approximately 15% are singletons.

The rearrangement links TRBV11-1 to TRBJ1-3; no reliable D call. Source material: blood. The origin of this receptor is a woman aged 35 to 49 with Graves' hyperthyroidism that later progressed to Graves' ophthalmopathy. CDR3 nucleotides: TGTGCCAGCAGCCACCGACTGAAACTCTCTGGAAACACCATATATTTT. It is translated as CASSHRLKLSGNTIYF.